A single sample is the source of the 21 T cell receptor beta chains below, sequenced in a study of lymphopenia after photon versus proton radiotherapy. TCRdb's table, derived via immunoSEQ multiplex PCR, lists solely in-frame clones and lacks some. The sample has around 22,000 clones, approximately 88% seen once. This specimen was peripheral blood, taken from a patient treated with photon-based radiotherapy. These TCRs come from a man aged 35-49 years with gastric cancer.

The V gene is TRBV9, the J gene TRBJ2-3; 10 bases are shared with TRBD2. This CDR3 is 16 amino acids long. CDR1 SGDLS and CDR2 YYNGEE come from the germline V gene. J was trimmed by 6 bases and V by 0 bases; bases with no gene match: 7. The CDR3 nucleotides read TGTGCCAGCAGCGTAGCTGCTAGCGGGGGCTCCGATACGCAGTATTTT. This codes for CASSVAASGGSDTQYF.

This clone appeared a few times. This CDR3 is CASSRTGKNTEAFF. The DNA of the CDR3 is TGTGCCAGCAGCCGGACAGGGAAAAACACTGAAGCTTTCTTT. This sequence joins TRBV16 and TRBJ1-1; 8 bases match TRBD1. The CDR3 loop spans 14 amino acids. With V trimmed by 4 bases and J by 2 bases, 3 bases remained unmatched. CDR1 and CDR2 from the germline V gene are KGHSY and FQNENV.

The chain uses TRBV5-1 and TRBJ1-2, with D possibly TRBD1 on 5 matching bases. The CDR3 is 15 residues long. The germline V and J ends were trimmed by 4 bases and 1 base, with 14 bases remaining between them. CDR1 SGHRS and CDR2 YFSETQ come from the germline V gene. DNA for the CDR3: TGCGCCAGCAGCCCCCGGGAGGGACGTAACTATGGCTACACCTTC. Amino acid sequence: CASSPREGRNYGYTF.

The V gene is TRBV5-4, the J gene TRBJ1-1; no definite D call. This CDR3 comprises 12 residues. Germline values: CDR1 SGHNT, CDR2 YYREEE (reference sequence). V was clipped by 1 base and J by 7 bases, with 8 bases between them. This CDR3 is CASSLRHGEAFF. CDR3 DNA: TGTGCCAGCAGCTTGAGGCACGGTGAAGCTTTCTTT.

J is TRBJ1-2 and V is TRBV19; possible D gene TRBD1, 5 bases. This CDR3 has 15 residues. Germline CDR1 is LNHDA and CDR2 is SQIVND (reference sequence). V gave up 8 bases and J gave up 0 bases, with 16 bases separating them. The DNA of the CDR3 is TGTGCCAGTTCTAGGCGGCAGGGAGCTAACTATGGCTACACCTTC. Translated, it gives CASSRRQGANYGYTF.

V is TRBV6-4 and J is TRBJ1-2; D not certain. This CDR3 contains 16 residues. Germline CDR1 MRHNA, CDR2 SNTAGT. The V and J ends lost 9 bases and 0 bases respectively, with 20 bases between them. Here the CDR3 reads CARTDSWNTANYGYTF. CDR3 nucleotides: TGTGCCAGAACCGACTCGTGGAACACCGCTAACTATGGCTACACCTTC.

On this clone itself: A single base is all that separates this from a far larger clone, so a read error is likely. The chain couples TRBV7-2 to TRBJ1-5, with D tentatively TRBD1 (6 bases). Between the trimmed V and J ends, which lost 1 base and 7 bases, there was a span of 17 bases. The V gene's germline CDR1 is SGHTA and CDR2 FQGNSA. CDR3 size: 16 residues. The CDR3 sequence is CASSLVGGGAWQPQHF. CDR3 sequence (DNA): TGTGCCAGCAGCTTAGTAGGCGGGGGGGCGTGGCAGCCCCAGCATTTT.

The V gene is TRBV10-3, the J gene TRBJ1-3; D is possibly TRBD1 (6 bases). The CDR3 runs 16 residues. V lost 2 bases to trimming and J lost 2 bases, with 13 bases between them. The germline V gene has CDR1 ENHRY and CDR2 SYGVKD. CDR3 nucleotide sequence: TGTGCCATCAGTGAGAGAGGGGGAACGGCTGGAAACACCATATATTTT. Its translation: CAISERGGTAGNTIYF.

The chain is built from TRBV7-2 and TRBJ1-1; 9 bases match TRBD1. With 4 bases clipped from V and 10 bases from J, the junction kept 13 bases outside the gene matches. CDR1 and CDR2 from the germline V gene are SGHTA and FQGNSA. The CDR3 loop spans 15 amino acids. CDR3 bases: TGTGCCAGCAGCTATCCCGCCGGGACAGGGAGTAGAGCTTTCTTT. Its translation: CASSYPAGTGSRAFF.

The gene calls are TRBV14 and TRBJ2-3; TRBD2 agrees at 12 bases. V lost 2 bases to trimming and J lost 8 bases; unmatched junction nucleotides: 2. This CDR3 comprises 14 residues. The germline gives CDR1 SGHDN, CDR2 FVKESK. The CDR3 reads CASSQRLAGATQYF. CDR3 nucleotide sequence: TGTGCCAGCAGCCAAAGACTAGCGGGGGCTACGCAGTATTTT. Using reference TRBV14 and TRBJ2-3 for the parts outside the CDR3, the full variable domain is EAGVTQFPSHSVIEKGQTVTLRCDPISGHDNLYWYRRVMGKEIKFLLHFVKESKQDESGMPNNRFLAERTGGTYSTLKVQPAELEDSGVYFCASSQRLAGATQYFGPGTRLTVL.

The count of this clone is one. The V call is TRBV5-4, the J call TRBJ2-7, with unresolved D. This CDR3 contains 13 residues. Germline CDR1 reads SGHNT; CDR2 reads YYREEE (reference sequence). V dropped 0 bases and J dropped 1 base, with 5 bases sitting between them. In DNA, the CDR3 is TGTGCCAGCAGCTTGGAGGGTTCCTACGAGCAGTACTTC. Its translation is CASSLEGSYEQYF.

V usage is TRBV9 and J usage is TRBJ2-7; 12 bases fit TRBD2. J lost 6 bases, V lost 4 bases, and 11 bases had no gene match. Germline assignment: CDR1 SGDLS and CDR2 YYNGEE. The CDR3 has 16 amino acids. The CDR3 DNA is TGTGCCAGCAGCCCTCAGGGACTAGCGGGCACTAGCGAGCAGTACTTC. It encodes CASSPQGLAGTSEQYF.

The V and J genes are TRBV19 and TRBJ1-2; D is uncertain. Germline V CDR1 and CDR2: LNHDA, SQIVND (reference sequence). The CDR3 has 15 residues. The ends were cut back, 6 bases at V and 1 base at J, with 15 bases in the middle. The CDR3: CASRTLEWGNYGYTF. The CDR3 DNA follows: TGTGCCAGTAGAACCTTGGAGTGGGGTAACTATGGCTACACCTTC. Drawing the rest from reference TRBV19 and TRBJ1-2, the complete variable domain is DGGITQSPKYLFRKEGQNVTLSCEQNLNHDAMYWYRQDPGQGLRLIYYSQIVNDFQKGDIAEGYSVSREKKESFPLTVTSAQKNPTAFYLCASRTLEWGNYGYTFGSGTRLTVV.

J is TRBJ1-5 and V is TRBV9, with D perhaps TRBD1 (5 bases). V was shortened by 4 bases and J by 0 bases, with 17 bases between the two germline ends. The CDR3 covers 17 residues. Germline values: CDR1 SGDLS, CDR2 YYNGEE. The CDR3 coding sequence is TGTGCCAGCAGCACCAACAGGTGGGTTTATAGCAATCAGCCCCAGCATTTT. Its translation is CASSTNRWVYSNQPQHF.

V and J are TRBV13 and TRBJ2-1; TRBD2 matches at 11 bases. The length of the CDR3 is 14 residues. Germline CDR1 is PRHDT and CDR2 is FYEKMQ (reference sequence). Trimming at V came to 8 bases and at J to 6 bases, leaving 6 bases not matched to a gene. CDR3 residues: CASHSGGAANEQFF. CDR3 coding DNA: TGTGCCAGCCATAGCGGGGGGGCCGCCAATGAGCAGTTCTTC.

The chain recombines TRBV6-1 with TRBJ1-6; D uncertain. The V end was cut by 3 bases, the J end by 6 bases, with 9 bases between. The V gene's germline CDR1 is MNHNS and CDR2 SASEGT. This CDR3 has 14 amino acids. The CDR3 loop reads CASSDQAFNSPLHF. CDR3 DNA sequence: TGTGCCAGCAGTGACCAGGCTTTTAATTCACCCCTCCACTTT.

This chain connects TRBV18 to TRBJ1-6; D is perhaps TRBD1 (5 bases). The CDR3 has 13 amino acids. V was clipped by 0 bases and J by 16 bases, with 13 bases between them. Germline V lookup: CDR1 KGHSH, CDR2 LQKENI. The CDR3 coding sequence is TGTGCCAGCTCACCACCCTCCGTCAGGGCTCTCCACTTT. Its protein product is CASSPPSVRALHF.

The rearrangement links TRBV25-1 to TRBJ1-5, with D tentatively TRBD1 (6 bases). V lost 5 bases to trimming and J lost 4 bases, with 12 bases between them. Germline V gene sequence: CDR1 MGHDK, CDR2 SYGVNS. This CDR3 is 14 amino acids long. The CDR3 loop reads CASSPQGSNQPQHF. The CDR3 nucleotides read TGTGCCAGCAGTCCCCAGGGGAGTAATCAGCCCCAGCATTTT.

This clone showed up just once. The V gene is TRBV29-1, the J gene TRBJ1-2; 7 bases are a match to TRBD1. The CDR3 sequence is 15 residues long. V lost 0 bases, J lost 9 bases, and 13 bases stayed unmatched. Germline loops: CDR1 SQVTM, CDR2 ANQGSEA. The CDR3: CSVEDALQGSLRYTF. The CDR3 nucleotides are TGCAGCGTTGAAGACGCCCTACAGGGGAGTCTTCGCTACACCTTC.

The chain joins TRBV5-4 to TRBJ1-3; weak D call: TRBD1 (5 bases). Trimming took off 4 bases at V and 0 bases at J, with 14 bases between the two ends. Germline CDR1 SGHNT, CDR2 YYREEE (reference sequence). This CDR3 is 16 amino acids long. The CDR3 reads CASSRAGGGSGNTIYF. The CDR3, as DNA: TGTGCCAGCAGCCGAGCTGGGGGTGGCTCTGGAAACACCATATATTTT.

This rearrangement joins TRBV5-1 to TRBJ2-7; D not resolved. Germline CDR1 reads SGHRS; CDR2 reads YFSETQ. The CDR3 spans 14 residues. The V end lost 1 base, the J end lost 0 bases, and 8 bases lay between the germline ends. CDR3 sequence: CASSLQVSSYEQYF. Written as DNA, the CDR3 is TGCGCCAGCAGCTTGCAGGTTAGCTCCTACGAGCAGTACTTC.